These 23 T cell receptor beta chains came from one sample sequenced in a study of blood T cell repertoires in COVID-19. Profiling relied on immunoSEQ multiplex PCR, and the TCRdb table lists in-frame clones only, not all of them. The sample comprises 270,000 or so clones, approximately 86% of which are singletons, and 3.1% rests with the top ten. Sequencing input: peripheral blood. These receptors came from a woman between 18 and 29 years old with acute or convalescent COVID-19.

The rearrangement links TRBV5-1 to TRBJ1-1; D gene unclear. The length of the CDR3 is 12 residues. Germline V gene sequence: CDR1 SGHRS, CDR2 YFSETQ. V was shortened by 5 bases and J by 2 bases, with 7 bases between the two germline ends. This CDR3 reads CASRRANTEAFF. In DNA, the CDR3 is TGCGCCAGCAGACGAGCTAACACTGAAGCTTTCTTT.

V usage is TRBV12-3 or TRBV12-4 and J usage is TRBJ2-1, with TRBD2 matching over 11 bases. The CDR3 runs to 13 residues. With 10 bases clipped from V and 5 bases from J, the junction kept 4 bases outside the gene matches. The CDR3: CATTGLADNEQFF. In DNA form, the CDR3 reads TGTGCCACCACGGGACTAGCGGACAATGAGCAGTTCTTC.

The chain uses TRBV7-8 and TRBJ1-2; the D is unclear. The germline CDR1 and CDR2 sequences are SGHVS and FQNEAQ. The V gene lost 3 bases and the J gene lost 4 bases, with 21 bases spanning the gap. The CDR3 has 17 residues. For the CDR3, the DNA is TGTGCCAGCAGCTTTCGGCCTGGCCTCACAGAACGCTATGGCTACACCTTC. This codes for CASSFRPGLTERYGYTF.

The genes are TRBV6-2 or TRBV6-3 and TRBJ1-5, with D uncertain. Between the trimmed V and J ends, which lost 3 bases and 2 bases, there was a span of 11 bases. The CDR3 runs 15 residues. Germline values: CDR1 MNHEY, CDR2 SVGEGT. The CDR3 nucleotides read TGTGCCAGCAGTTATGCGGGTACCGGCAATCAGCCCCAGCATTTT. Translation gives CASSYAGTGNQPQHF.

The chain uses TRBV19 and TRBJ2-6; 7 bases match TRBD1. Germline CDR1 is LNHDA and CDR2 is SQIVND (reference sequence). The CDR3 spans 16 residues. V shed 5 bases and J 2 bases; nucleotides not matched to a gene: 6. The CDR3 nucleotides read TGTGCCAGTAGTCCTTTACAGGGGACTGGGGCCAACGTCCTGACTTTC. Translation gives CASSPLQGTGANVLTF.

This rearrangement joins TRBV30 to TRBJ1-1; D uncertain. Germline assignment: CDR1 GTSNPN and CDR2 SVGIG (reference sequence). V lost 1 base to trimming and J lost 3 bases, with 18 bases between them. CDR3 length equals 16 residues. For the CDR3, the DNA is TGTGCCTGGAGTGGTAGGAGGGATTGGCGGGACACTGAAGCTTTCTTT. Translated, it gives CAWSGRRDWRDTEAFF.

The chain joins TRBV19 to TRBJ2-1; 11 bases match TRBD1. The CDR3 spans 16 residues. With V trimmed by 2 bases and J by 7 bases, 7 bases remained unmatched. Germline V gene sequence: CDR1 LNHDA, CDR2 SQIVND (reference sequence). CDR3 protein: CASSIRGQGDRNEQFF. CDR3 nucleotides: TGTGCCAGTAGTATACGGGGACAGGGGGACAGGAATGAGCAGTTCTTC.

V usage is TRBV19 and J usage is TRBJ1-2; TRBD1 is a possible D gene (5 bases). This CDR3 spans 14 amino acids. CDR1 and CDR2 from the germline V gene are LNHDA and SQIVND (reference sequence). V was trimmed by 5 bases and J by 1 base, leaving 11 bases between them. The CDR3 DNA follows: TGTGCCAGTAGTGTCGGGGGGGATAACTATGGCTACACCTTC. Translation: CASSVGGDNYGYTF. Looking up the rest from reference TRBV19 and TRBJ1-2 gives the full variable domain: DGGITQSPKYLFRKEGQNVTLSCEQNLNHDAMYWYRQDPGQGLRLIYYSQIVNDFQKGDIAEGYSVSREKKESFPLTVTSAQKNPTAFYLCASSVGGDNYGYTFGSGTRLTVV.

Concerning this clone: Different DNA sequences within this sample yield the same CDR3. The J gene is TRBJ1-4, the V gene TRBV20-1; the D is unclear. Germline V CDR1 and CDR2: DFQATT, SNEGSKA (reference sequence). Deletions cut 6 bases from V and 3 bases from J, with 2 bases between. The CDR3 extends over 10 amino acids. The CDR3 DNA sequence: TGCAGTGCCTCTAATGAAAAACTGTTTTTT. Its protein product is CSASNEKLFF.

The chain has TRBV14 and TRBJ1-6; 7 positions match TRBD1. The CDR3 consists of 17 residues. V lost 5 bases and J lost 6; bases outside the gene matches: 13. CDR1 is SGHDN, CDR2 FVKESK, per germline. CDR3 bases: TGTGCCAGCAGCTTCTACCGGGACAGAAGGTTTAATTCACCCCTCCACTTT. Residues: CASSFYRDRRFNSPLHF.

The chain links TRBV7-2 to TRBJ2-7; 9 nucleotides match TRBD2. The germline gives CDR1 SGHTA, CDR2 FQGNSA. After removal of 4 bases from V and 6 bases from J, the junction contained 10 bases not matched to a gene. This CDR3 is 15 amino acids long. The CDR3 reads CASSSTSGLSGEQYF. The CDR3 DNA reads as TGTGCCAGCAGCTCGACTAGCGGCCTTTCGGGCGAGCAGTACTTC. The full variable domain, in which reference TRBV7-2 and TRBJ2-7 provide the parts outside the CDR3, is GAGVSQSPSNKVTEKGKDVELRCDPISGHTALYWYRQSLGQGLEFLIYFQGNSAPDKSGLPSDRFSAERTGGSVSTLTIQRTQQEDSAVYLCASSSTSGLSGEQYFGPGTRLTVT.

The CDR3 DNA reads as TGTGCCAGCTCACCACCTCGGACTAGCGGTGCCGGTGGGGATACGCAGTATTTT. It is translated as CASSPPRTSGAGGDTQYF. The rearrangement uses TRBV18 and TRBJ2-3; 10 bases map to TRBD2. The CDR3 contains 18 residues. V trimming: 0 bases; J trimming: 6 bases; junction bases outside the gene matches: 12. Germline V gene lookup returns CDR1 KGHSH and CDR2 LQKENI.

The J gene is TRBJ2-2, the V gene TRBV19, with 7 bases that match TRBD1. Trimming took 4 bases from V and 0 from J; bases not matched to a gene: 5. Germline lookup yields CDR1 LNHDA and CDR2 SQIVND (reference sequence). The CDR3 runs 16 residues. CDR3 residues: CASSRTGEPNTGELFF. The CDR3 DNA follows: TGTGCCAGTAGTAGAACAGGGGAGCCGAACACCGGGGAGCTGTTTTTT.

The gene calls are TRBV30 and TRBJ1-2; 8 positions agree with TRBD1. Germline CDR1 reads GTSNPN; CDR2 reads SVGIG (reference sequence). V was pared by 0 bases and J by 5 bases, with 8 bases of the junction left unmatched. CDR3 length: 15 residues. This chain's CDR3 is CAWSVAGGASYGYTF. For the CDR3, the DNA is TGTGCCTGGAGTGTGGCAGGGGGCGCTTCATATGGCTACACCTTC.

The chain combines TRBV5-1 with TRBJ1-1, with 7 bases fitting TRBD1. Trimming removed 1 base from V and 2 bases from J; junction bases left unmatched: 8. The germline V gene encodes CDR1 SGHRS and CDR2 YFSETQ. The CDR3 sequence is 16 residues long. The CDR3 DNA is TGCGCCAGCAGCTTGCTCATGACAGGGTATAACACTGAAGCTTTCTTT. Encoded protein: CASSLLMTGYNTEAFF.

The rearrangement uses TRBV21-1 and TRBJ2-3; the table's TRBD2 call for D was not verified on the DNA. TRBV21-1 is annotated as a pseudogene. The CDR3 contains 19 residues. CDR3 region: CASSKGGLIAGASADTQYF. The CDR3 nucleotides are TGTGCCAGCAGCAAAGGAGGGCTGATTGCGGGGGCTTCGGCAGATACGCAGTATTTT.

The chain is built from TRBV7-6 and TRBJ2-5; 7 nucleotides match TRBD2. CDR3 length: 15 amino acids. Germline-derived CDR1 and CDR2 are SGHVS and FNYEAQ. V shed 6 bases and J 2 bases; nucleotides not matched to a gene: 9. The CDR3, as DNA: TGTGCCAGCAGTTCTAACAGACTAGCTCAAGAGACCCAGTACTTC. It is translated as CASSSNRLAQETQYF.

This chain links TRBV9 with TRBJ2-1; D might be TRBD2 (6 bases). V dropped 3 bases and J dropped 0 bases, with 10 bases sitting between them. This CDR3 is 15 amino acids long. Germline lookup yields CDR1 SGDLS and CDR2 YYNGEE. The CDR3, as DNA: TGTGCCAGCAGCGAACGGGAGAGCTCCTACAATGAGCAGTTCTTC. This encodes CASSERESSYNEQFF.

V usage is TRBV6-4 and J usage is TRBJ1-5; 10 positions agree with TRBD1. J was trimmed by 6 bases and V by 1 base; bases with no gene match: 9. The germline gives CDR1 MRHNA, CDR2 SNTAGT. The CDR3 has 17 residues. CDR3 sequence (DNA): TGTGCCAGCAGTGACTTCTACCGGGACAGGGGATGTCAGCCCCAGCATTTT. This sequence encodes CASSDFYRDRGCQPQHF.

The rearrangement uses TRBV2 and TRBJ2-1; 11 bases align to TRBD1. V shed 8 bases, J shed 6 bases, and the junction held 9 bases outside the gene matches. CDR3 length: 15 amino acids. Germline V gene data show CDR1 as SNHLY and CDR2 as FYNNEI. The CDR3 DNA is TGTGCCAGCCGGGGACAGGGGGTAGAGGGCAATGAGCAGTTCTTC. Protein sequence: CASRGQGVEGNEQFF.

This chain connects TRBV6-2 or TRBV6-3 to TRBJ2-3; 11 bases fit TRBD2. This CDR3 spans 18 amino acids. The J segment lost 3 bases and the V segment lost 4 bases, leaving 12 bases of the junction unmatched. Germline CDR1 is MNHEY and CDR2 is SVGEGT. CDR3 sequence (DNA): TGTGCCAGCAGTTCCCCTGTGTTAGCGGGAGGGCTTACAGATACGCAGTATTTT. Amino acid sequence: CASSSPVLAGGLTDTQYF.

The V and J genes are TRBV7-2 and TRBJ2-2; D possibly corresponds to TRBD2 (6 bases). Looked up from germline, CDR1 is SGHTA and CDR2 is FQGNSA. Trimming stripped 1 base from V and 4 bases from J, with 19 bases between. There are 18 residues in the CDR3. The CDR3: CASSLVSLYGRPTGELFF. The CDR3 nucleotides are TGTGCCAGCAGCTTAGTATCGCTCTACGGGAGACCCACCGGGGAGCTGTTTTTT.

The chain recombines TRBV11-2 with TRBJ2-7, with D perhaps TRBD1 (5 bases). Deletions cut 4 bases from V and 3 bases from J, with 10 bases between. Germline V lookup: CDR1 SGHAT, CDR2 FQNNGV. This CDR3 contains 13 residues. The CDR3, as DNA: TGTGCCAGCAGCTGGCAGGGCGGCTACGAGCAGTACTTC. Amino acids: CASSWQGGYEQYF.